These T cell receptor beta chains were read from a single sample in a study of CD8+ T cells in alopecia areata. This table comes from immunoSEQ multiplex PCR, and its TCRdb copy is limited to in-frame clones, with some not included. There are 65,000 to 70,000 clones in the sample; approximately 64% occur only once, and 17% lies in the top ten. The sample consisted of CD8+ T cells sorted from blood, taken at week 0. The receptor source for this set is a human donor with alopecia areata. The CDR3 runs from the conserved cysteine through the conserved F or W. The D gene is left open where the match is weak. A row's size may be missing; if present it is once, few, many or a size class.

TRBD1	TRBV7-9	TRBJ2-2	few	TGTGCCAGCAGCCGACAGGGGGCAAGCACCGGGGAGCTGTTTTTT	CASSRQGASTGELFF
.	TRBV20-1	TRBJ2-1	.	TGCAGTGCCGGTTGGAATGAGCAGTTCTTC	CSAGWNEQFF
.	TRBV15	TRBJ1-6	few	TGTGCCACCAGCAACCGGGGGCCCAGGGGATCACCCCTCCACTTT	CATSNRGPRGSPLHF
TRBD1	TRBV30	TRBJ2-3	.	TGTGCCTGGAGTGAAGGGGGCTCGACGTCCTCCGATACGCAGTATTTT	CAWSEGGSTSSDTQYF
.	TRBV14	TRBJ2-5	.	TGTGCCAGCAGCCCGGCGGCCGGCGGGACCCAGTACTTC	CASSPAAGGTQYF
.	TRBV5-1	TRBJ2-1	.	TGCGCCAGCAGCTTGCTTGGCAGGGTCGAAGAGCAGTTCTTC	CASSLLGRVEEQFF
.	TRBV4-1	TRBJ2-7	.	TGCGCCAGCAGCCAAGATAGGGCCTACGAGCAGTACTTC	CASSQDRAYEQYF
.	TRBV5-6	TRBJ2-7	few	TGTGCCAGCAGCTTGGGGGCCGAGCAGTACTTC	CASSLGAEQYF
.	TRBV27	TRBJ1-2	.	TGTGCCAGCAGTTTAGACGGCTCCGGAGGCTACACCTTC	CASSLDGSGGYTF
.	TRBV9	TRBJ2-2	.	TGTGCCAGCAGCCCAAACACCGGGGAGCTGTTTTTT	CASSPNTGELFF
TRBD2	TRBV19	TRBJ2-1	.	TGTGCCAGTAGGACACTAGCGGGAGAGGTATCGGAGCAGTTCTTC	CASRTLAGEVSEQFF
.	TRBV2	TRBJ2-1	.	TGTGCCAGCCTCATCGGGGAGCAGTTCTTC	CASLIGEQFF
.	TRBV12-5	TRBJ1-2	few	TGTGCTAGTGGTCCCACGCAGGAGGAAGGCTACACCTTC	CASGPTQEEGYTF
.	TRBV27	TRBJ1-5	.	TGTGCCAGCAGTTTAACGGAAAATAGCAATCAGCCCCAGCATTTT	CASSLTENSNQPQHF
.	TRBV28	TRBJ2-7	.	TGTGCCAGCAGCAGTGACCCAGCGGAGCAGTACTTC	CASSSDPAEQYF
.	TRBV25-1	TRBJ2-1	.	TGTGCCAGCAGTTCCGACAGGTACAATGAGCAGTTCTTC	CASSSDRYNEQFF
TRBD1	TRBV30	TRBJ2-7	.	TGTGCCTGGTCCGGGACAGGGGGGCGCGTAGACGAGCAGTACTTC	CAWSGTGGRVDEQYF
.	TRBV9	TRBJ2-7	.	TGTGCCAGCAGCGTAGCAGGGTCCACCGACCGCTACGAGCAGTACTTC	CASSVAGSTDRYEQYF
.	TRBV14	TRBJ1-1	.	TGTGCCAGCAGCCAACATAACAGGGATACTGAAGCTTTCTTT	CASSQHNRDTEAFF
.	TRBV29-1	TRBJ2-5	.	TGCAGCGTTGTGCCCGGATACCAAGAGACCCAGTACTTC	CSVVPGYQETQYF
TRBD1	TRBV6-5	TRBJ1-1	.	TGTGCCAGCAGTTCAGGGGGGACTGAAGCTTTCTTT	CASSSGGTEAFF
TRBD1	TRBV27	TRBJ1-4	few	TGTGCCAGCAGTCCTCAGGGGGCGACTAATGAAAAACTGTTTTTT	CASSPQGATNEKLFF
.	TRBV29-1	TRBJ2-2	.	TGCAGCGGAGATAGCGTGAACACCGGGGAGCTGTTTTTT	CSGDSVNTGELFF
.	TRBV5-1	TRBJ2-7	many	TGCGCCAGCAGCTTGGGGTCCCCCTACGAGCAGTACTTC	CASSLGSPYEQYF
TRBD2	TRBV13	TRBJ2-7	.	TGTGCCAGCAGCCCAAGGGCGGGAGCCTCCTACGAGCAGTACTTC	CASSPRAGASYEQYF
TRBD1	TRBV2	TRBJ1-2	.	TGTGCCAGCAGTGAAGCGACAGGGGTCTATGGCTACACCTTC	CASSEATGVYGYTF
TRBD1	TRBV5-1	TRBJ2-7	.	TGCGCCAGCAGCTCAGAACAGGGGACCTACGAGCAGTACTTC	CASSSEQGTYEQYF
TRBD2	TRBV5-6	TRBJ2-2	few	TGTGCCAGCAGCTTCCTAGCGGGAGTTGTTTCCGGGGAGCTGTTTTTT	CASSFLAGVVSGELFF
.	TRBV5-6	TRBJ2-5	.	TGTGCCAGCAGCTTGATCCCGGGAATTGGAGAAGAGACCCAGTACTTC	CASSLIPGIGEETQYF
TRBD1	TRBV2	TRBJ1-1	.	TGTGCCAGCAGTGAGGGGACAGGGCTGAACACTGAAGCTTTCTTT	CASSEGTGLNTEAFF
.	TRBV7-9	TRBJ1-2	.	TGTGCCAGCAGCTTAGGGCCCACAGGGAAACCCTATGGCTACACCTTC	CASSLGPTGKPYGYTF
.	TRBV2	TRBJ2-1	.	TGTGCCAGCAGTGATCGGAGAGGCCGCAATGAGCAGTTCTTC	CASSDRRGRNEQFF
TRBD1	TRBV29-1	TRBJ1-2	.	TGCAGCGTATACGGGACAGGAGATAGGAACTATGGCTACACCTTC	CSVYGTGDRNYGYTF
.	TRBV9	TRBJ1-1	few	TGTGCCAGCAGCGTAGTCCCGAGTGGTGTCCTGAACACTGAAGCTTTCTTT	CASSVVPSGVLNTEAFF
.	TRBV11-2	TRBJ1-2	.	TGTGCCAGTTCCGACAGGAGCTATGGCTACACCTTC	CASSDRSYGYTF
.	TRBV30	TRBJ2-2	.	TGTGCCTGGGCCTGGCAGGAGTGGGGGCTCACCGGGGAGCTGTTTTTT	CAWAWQEWGLTGELFF
.	TRBV30	TRBJ2-1	.	TGTGCCTGGACCGGGGGGCATGAGCAGTTCTTC	CAWTGGHEQFF
TRBD2	TRBV5-6	TRBJ2-1	.	TGTGCCAGCAGCTTAACTTCGGGGGGGCCGTACAATGAGCAGTTCTTC	CASSLTSGGPYNEQFF
TRBD2	TRBV7-7	TRBJ2-7	once	TGTGCCAGCAGCTTAAGCGGGACTGACTACGAGCAGTACTTC	CASSLSGTDYEQYF
.	TRBV5-1	TRBJ2-2	.	TGCGCCAGCAGCATTCGACCCTCCCCGGAGCTGTTTTTT	CASSIRPSPELFF
.	TRBV9	TRBJ1-6	.	TGTGCCAGCAGCGAGAGGGGGTATTTTGATTCACCCCTCCACTTT	CASSERGYFDSPLHF
.	TRBV9	TRBJ2-3	.	TGTGCCAGCAGCCCAGTTTATACAGATACGCAGTATTTT	CASSPVYTDTQYF
TRBD1	TRBV30	TRBJ1-1	.	TGTGCCTGGAGTCTCGGCTTGGGACAGGGGGCGGATGAAGCTTTCTTT	CAWSLGLGQGADEAFF
.	TRBV30	TRBJ1-5	.	TGTGCCTGGGACAGTACGGGCAATCAGCCCCAGCATTTT	CAWDSTGNQPQHF
.	TRBV2	TRBJ2-7	once	TGTGCCAGCAGTGAAGCGTGGGGCTCGGGCCCGAGTTACGAGCAGTACTTC	CASSEAWGSGPSYEQYF
TRBD1	TRBV30	TRBJ1-5	.	TGTGCCTGGAGCGGGGACAGGTTGAATAGCAATCAGCCCCAGCATTTT	CAWSGDRLNSNQPQHF
.	TRBV7-9	TRBJ2-7	once	TGTGCCAGCAGCCTAGCCCACTACGAGCAGTACTTC	CASSLAHYEQYF